The 14 T cell receptor beta chains given below trace back to one sample, sequenced in a study of identical twins. TCRdb reprocessed the 5' RACE reads with MiXCR, giving one entry per CDR3 protein. Of approximately 620,000 distinct CDR3 sequences in the sample, 8.6% were seen once. This sample was shared with a second study, whose subject was yellow fever vaccine responses in identical twins.

Sample: PBMCs. The receptors were sampled from a woman aged 18-29 years in good health.

This clonotype occurred a few times. DNA of the CDR3: TGTGCCATCAGTGAGGGGACGGGCCCCAGCAATCAGCCCCAGCATTTT. Residues: CAISEGTGPSNQPQHF. The chain links TRBV10-3 to TRBJ1-5; perhaps TRBD1 as D (5 bases). This CDR3 has 16 amino acids. V was clipped by 2 bases and J by 1 base, with 12 bases between them. The V gene's germline CDR1 is ENHRY and CDR2 SYGVKD.

The chain links TRBV3-1 to TRBJ2-7; D ambiguous. This CDR3 is 14 amino acids long. Trimming pared 0 bases from V and 2 bases from J, leaving 8 bases between. Germline CDR1 reads LGHDT; CDR2 reads YNNKEL (reference sequence). CDR3 bases: TGTGCCAGCAGCCAAGATGTGATAGCCTACGAGCAGTACTTC. Its protein is CASSQDVIAYEQYF.

In this sample, this clonotype turned up a few times. This chain uses TRBV3-1 with TRBJ1-6, with D possibly being TRBD1 (6 bases). V lost 10 bases and J 8 bases, leaving 15 bases between the germline ends. This CDR3 region has 13 residues. CDR1 and CDR2 (germline): LGHDT, YNNKEL (reference sequence). Written as DNA, the CDR3 is TGTGCCACTCGAACAGGGATCGATTCACCCCTCCACTTT. Its protein is CATRTGIDSPLHF.

Only a few counts were recorded for this clonotype. CDR3 bases: TGTGCCAGCAGCTTACTCAAAGATACGCAGTATTTT. Protein: CASSLLKDTQYF. The rearrangement uses TRBV11-2 and TRBJ2-3, with D uncertain. V was cut by 2 bases and J by 5 bases, with 5 bases left in between. The germline CDR1 and CDR2 sequences are SGHAT and FQNNGV. The CDR3 totals 12 residues.

This clonotype was observed a few times. The chain is built from TRBV6-1 and TRBJ2-7; 9 nucleotides align to TRBD2. Germline V lookup: CDR1 MNHNS, CDR2 SASEGT. V was clipped by 8 bases and J by 6 bases; unmatched bases: 11. The CDR3 runs to 14 residues. CDR3 in DNA: TGTGCCAGCGGTAGCGGGAGAGTGGTGGGCGAGCAGTACTTC. This translates into CASGSGRVVGEQYF.

This clonotype was counted at least ten times. The V gene is TRBV15, the J gene TRBJ2-4; D is uncertain. Germline CDR1 and CDR2: LNHNV and YYDKDF (reference sequence). This CDR3 is built from 13 residues. V was shortened by 3 bases and J by 5 bases, with 8 bases between the two germline ends. CDR3 DNA: TGTGCCACCAGCAGGAACATGCAAAACATTCAGTACTTC. This gives the protein CATSRNMQNIQYF.

This clonotype was detected a few times. The chain recombines TRBV21-1 with TRBJ2-1; the D call in the table, TRBD1, was not verified against the DNA. TRBV21-1 is a pseudogene. The CDR3 is made up of 17 amino acids. This CDR3 is CASSGMGGPRLYNEQFF. CDR3 in DNA: TGTGCCAGCAGCGGGATGGGGGGACCAAGACTGTACAATGAGCAGTTCTTC.

This clonotype was detected many times. The chain employs TRBV9 and TRBJ2-7; D is perhaps TRBD2 (6 bases). The CDR3 loop spans 14 amino acids. V lost 0 bases to trimming and J lost 1 base, with 8 bases between them. Germline values: CDR1 SGDLS, CDR2 YYNGEE. The CDR3 region has the DNA TGTGCCAGCAGCGTAGGTAGCGGATCCTACGAGCAGTACTTC. This encodes CASSVGSGSYEQYF.

This clonotype was seen more than once but under ten times. Written as DNA, the CDR3 is TGTGCCAGCAGCTCTCTACGGACAGCGTCCTACGAGCAGTACTTC. Translating gives CASSSLRTASYEQYF. The gene calls are TRBV11-2 and TRBJ2-7; maybe TRBD1 (6 bases). In germline, CDR1 is SGHAT, CDR2 FQNNGV. The CDR3 is 15 amino acids. The ends were cut back, 4 bases at V and 1 base at J, with 14 bases in the middle.

This clonotype was detected ten times or more. The rearrangement uses TRBV10-3 and TRBJ2-6; D is possibly TRBD2 (5 bases). The V and J ends lost 11 bases and 0 bases respectively, with 8 bases between them. Germline V gene lookup returns CDR1 ENHRY and CDR2 SYGVKD. This CDR3 has 13 amino acids. The CDR3 coding sequence is TGTGCCCTCGGGGACTCTGGGGCCAACGTCCTGACTTTC. Translated, it gives CALGDSGANVLTF.

This clonotype occurred many times. The V call is TRBV12-3 or TRBV12-4, the J call TRBJ2-1; 10 nucleotides align to TRBD1. The CDR3 consists of 14 residues. The V gene end was trimmed by 6 bases and the J gene end by 2 bases; junction bases not matched to a gene: 1. The CDR3 DNA follows: TGTGCCAGCAGGGACAGGGGGGCCTACAATGAGCAGTTCTTC. This codes for CASRDRGAYNEQFF.

The chain recombines TRBV4-3 with TRBJ2-7, with D perhaps assigned TRBD1 or TRBD2 (5 bases each). Trimming stripped 0 bases from V and 0 bases from J, with 15 bases between. Germline V gene data show CDR1 as LGHNA and CDR2 as YSLEER. CDR3 length equals 17 residues. The CDR3 is CASSQDWGTTFSYEQYF. The CDR3, as DNA: TGCGCCAGCAGCCAAGATTGGGGGACGACGTTCTCCTACGAGCAGTACTTC.

This clonotype was recorded at least ten times. CDR3 sequence: CATSDFYGGNDEQFF. The CDR3 DNA reads as TGTGCCACCAGTGATTTTTATGGAGGGAACGATGAGCAGTTCTTC. The J gene is TRBJ2-1, the V gene TRBV24-1, with D maybe TRBD2 (6 bases). CDR3 size: 15 residues. CDR1 KGHDR and CDR2 SFDVKD come from the germline V gene. Between the trimmed V and J ends, which lost 1 base and 8 bases, there was a span of 14 bases.

The chain combines TRBV11-2 with TRBJ2-7; 11 positions match TRBD1. Germline loops: CDR1 SGHAT, CDR2 FQNNGV. This CDR3 has 14 residues. The trim removed 4 bases at V and 4 bases at J, leaving 3 bases unmatched. CDR3 sequence (DNA): TGTGCCAGCAGCTGGGGGACAGGGGGTTACGAGCAGTACTTC. It specifies CASSWGTGGYEQYF.